A single sample gave rise to the 25 T cell receptor beta chains below, sequenced in a study of blood T cell repertoires in COVID-19. Some clones are missing from TCRdb's copy, which holds only in-frame ones; the method was immunoSEQ multiplex PCR. In the table there are more than 200,000 clones, around nine tenths of which are singletons. Sequenced input: PBMCs or T cells enriched from blood (not recorded which). The receptors were sampled from a man in his thirties or forties in a cohort exposed to, infected with or recovered from COVID-19 (not recorded which).

This chain uses TRBV3-1 (or the pseudogene TRBV3-2) with TRBJ1-2; 9 bases are shared with TRBD1. J was trimmed by 3 bases and V by 5 bases; bases with no gene match: 13. Germline V lookup: CDR1 LGHDT, CDR2 YNNKEL (reference sequence). This CDR3 is built from 17 residues. In DNA form, the CDR3 reads TGTGCCAGCAGCTTGGGAGGGACAGGGCTACTACACTATGGCTACACCTTC. The encoded protein is CASSLGGTGLLHYGYTF.

This clone was found once. The chain couples TRBV27 to TRBJ2-7; the D gene is possibly TRBD1 (6 bases). Germline V gene lookup returns CDR1 MNHEY and CDR2 SMNVEV (reference sequence). CDR3 length equals 16 residues. V lost 5 bases, J lost 3 bases, and 20 bases lay in between. The CDR3 bases are TGTGCCAGCAGTCAGTTGGACAGCTCTCGAGTCTACGAGCAGTACTTC. It translates to CASSQLDSSRVYEQYF.

V usage is TRBV28 and J usage is TRBJ2-1; 8 bases agree with TRBD1. The CDR3 spans 14 residues. V lost 6 bases and J lost 6; bases outside the gene matches: 7. Germline CDR1 and CDR2: MDHEN and SYDVKM. The CDR3 spells CASSWDRSRNEQFF. CDR3 DNA sequence: TGTGCCAGCAGCTGGGACAGGTCTCGCAATGAGCAGTTCTTC.

The chain links TRBV11-1 to TRBJ1-5; D is possibly TRBD1 (5 bases). Germline CDR1 and CDR2: SGHAT and FQDESV (reference sequence). The CDR3 totals 15 residues. Trimming cost V 3 bases and J 0 bases, with 9 bases left between them. CDR3 loop: CASSLAGGSNQPQHF. The DNA for the CDR3 is TGTGCCAGCAGCTTGGCGGGGGGTAGCAATCAGCCCCAGCATTTT.

This clone was seen just once. This chain uses TRBV12-3 or TRBV12-4 with TRBJ1-4; weak D call: TRBD1 (6 bases). The CDR3 covers 13 residues. V was shortened by 7 bases and J by 8 bases, with 14 bases between the two germline ends. CDR3 sequence (DNA): TGTGCCAGCAACAGGGACCTTGAAGAAAAACTGTTTTTT. This translates into CASNRDLEEKLFF.

Concerning this clone itself: The sample carries other DNA sequences with the same CDR3. The chain uses TRBV28 and TRBJ1-1, with a weak D call TRBD1 (5 bases). This CDR3 spans 13 amino acids. V lost 3 bases and J lost 5, with 10 bases in between. Germline V CDR1 and CDR2: MDHEN, SYDVKM. CDR3 coding DNA: TGTGCCAGCAGTTTGGGGGGAGGAACTGAAGCTTTCTTT. Protein: CASSLGGGTEAFF.

V is TRBV28 and J is TRBJ2-7, with TRBD2 as a possible D gene (6 bases). The V end was cut by 5 bases, the J end by 5 bases, with 19 bases between. This CDR3 comprises 15 residues. CDR1 is MDHEN and CDR2 is SYDVKM in the germline V gene. CDR3 sequence (DNA): TGTGCCAGCAGTCCATCAGGCGGGAAACCGAACGAGCAGTACTTC. This translates into CASSPSGGKPNEQYF. The full variable domain, completed using reference TRBV28 and TRBJ2-7, is DVKVTQSSRYLVKRTGEKVFLECVQDMDHENMFWYRQDPGLGLRLIYFSYDVKMKEKGDIPEGYSVSREKKERFSLILESASTNQTSMYLCASSPSGGKPNEQYFGPGTRLTVT.

The chain has TRBV3-1 (or the pseudogene TRBV3-2) and TRBJ2-1; D is ambiguous. Looked up from germline, CDR1 is LGHDT and CDR2 is YNNKEL (reference sequence). V was shortened by 3 bases and J by 9 bases, with 15 bases between the two germline ends. The CDR3 extends over 14 amino acids. The CDR3 region is CASSQEQIGTEQFF. The CDR3 nucleotides are TGTGCCAGCAGCCAGGAGCAAATCGGAACTGAGCAGTTCTTC.

This chain joins TRBV7-9 and TRBJ1-2; D may be TRBD1 (6 bases). Germline lookup yields CDR1 SEHNR and CDR2 FQNEAQ (reference sequence). The V gene lost 1 base and the J gene lost 0 bases, with 12 bases spanning the gap. The CDR3 covers 16 residues. The chain's CDR3 is CASSLVGGLANYGYTF. The CDR3 DNA is TGTGCCAGCAGCTTAGTCGGGGGGCTAGCTAACTATGGCTACACCTTC.

The chain combines TRBV6-5 with TRBJ2-5, with D possibly being TRBD2 (5 bases). Germline lookup yields CDR1 MNHEY and CDR2 SVGAGI. The CDR3 is made up of 13 amino acids. V dropped 6 bases and J dropped 4 bases, with 12 bases sitting between them. As DNA, the CDR3 is TGTGCCAGCAGCGGGGTTCGAGGAGAGACCCAGTACTTC. Residues: CASSGVRGETQYF.

The rearrangement joins TRBV4-2 to TRBJ2-7; no firm D call. Germline assignment: CDR1 LGHNA and CDR2 YNFKEQ. The CDR3 contains 17 residues. The V end was cut by 2 bases, the J end by 1 base, with 18 bases between. In DNA form, the CDR3 reads TGTGCCAGCAGCCAACTAATGTCCGTATCTCCTTCCTACGAGCAGTACTTC. Residues: CASSQLMSVSPSYEQYF.

Here the CDR3 DNA reads TGTGCCAGCAGGCCGGGTTCCTCTGGAAACACCATATATTTT. It specifies CASRPGSSGNTIYF. The genes are TRBV6-1 and TRBJ1-3, with D uncertain. V was trimmed by 6 bases and J by 0 bases, leaving 9 bases between them. This CDR3 is 14 amino acids long. Germline V CDR1 and CDR2: MNHNS, SASEGT.

V usage is TRBV5-6 and J usage is TRBJ2-1; D may be TRBD2 (6 bases). Trimming left V 2 bases short and J 7 bases short, with 7 bases between. This CDR3 contains 12 residues. CDR1 SGHDT and CDR2 YYEEEE come from the germline V gene. The DNA for the CDR3 is TGTGCCAGCAGCTTAGGAGGGAATGAGCAGTTCTTC. Translation gives CASSLGGNEQFF. The full variable domain, in which reference TRBV5-6 and TRBJ2-1 provide the parts outside the CDR3, is DAGVTQSPTHLIKTRGQQVTLRCSPKSGHDTVSWYQQALGQGPQFIFQYYEEEERQRGNFPDRFSGHQFPNYSSELNVNALLLGDSALYLCASSLGGNEQFFGPGTRLTVL.

V is TRBV6-1 and J is TRBJ2-5; TRBD1 matches 8 bases. There are 16 residues in the CDR3. CDR1 is MNHNS and CDR2 is SASEGT in the germline V gene. The J segment lost 4 bases and the V segment lost 0 bases, leaving 7 bases of the junction unmatched. This chain's CDR3 is CASSEADRVTSETQYF. In nucleotides, the CDR3 is TGTGCCAGCAGTGAAGCGGACAGGGTCACTTCAGAGACCCAGTACTTC.

This chain links TRBV7-9 with TRBJ2-1; TRBD2 aligns across 7 bases. Germline V gene data show CDR1 as SEHNR and CDR2 as FQNEAQ (reference sequence). This CDR3 has 17 residues. Unmatched junction bases numbered 12, after V lost 4 bases and J lost 3 bases. This chain's CDR3 is CASSSDPGTTIYNEQFF. CDR3 nucleotides: TGTGCCAGCAGCTCAGATCCCGGGACTACGATCTACAATGAGCAGTTCTTC.

This sequence joins TRBV29-1 and TRBJ2-7; 7 bases align to TRBD1. Trimming removed 7 bases from V and 2 bases from J; junction bases left unmatched: 26. This CDR3 spans 19 amino acids. Germline lookup yields CDR1 SQVTM and CDR2 ANQGSEA. CDR3: CSAGGSLVGTGTVTYEQYF. In DNA form, the CDR3 reads TGCAGCGCAGGGGGATCCTTGGTGGGTACCGGGACGGTAACCTACGAGCAGTACTTC.

The J gene is TRBJ1-4, the V gene TRBV3-1 (or the pseudogene TRBV3-2); D perhaps matches TRBD1 (5 bases). Per germline, CDR1 LGHDT and CDR2 YNNKEL (reference sequence). There are 14 residues in the CDR3. V lost 4 bases, J lost 8 bases, and 14 bases lay in between. CDR3 sequence reads: CASSPYLGGEKLFF. The CDR3 DNA is TGTGCCAGCAGCCCGTATCTGGGGGGGGAAAAACTGTTTTTT.

The J gene is TRBJ1-4, the V gene TRBV19, with D perhaps TRBD1 (5 bases). V was pared by 1 base and J by 6 bases, with 9 bases between. Germline V gene sequence: CDR1 LNHDA, CDR2 SQIVND (reference sequence). The CDR3 runs 14 residues. For the CDR3, the DNA is TGTGCCAGTAGTATAGGATCGGGGGATGAAAAACTGTTTTTT. Translated: CASSIGSGDEKLFF.

The V call is TRBV7-9, the J call TRBJ1-3; no definite D call. The CDR3 runs 18 residues. Germline V CDR1 and CDR2: SEHNR, FQNEAQ (reference sequence). Trimming shortened V by 1 base and J by 0 bases, and 16 bases separated the two germline ends. The CDR3 is CASSLGRRQIFSGNTIYF. The CDR3 DNA reads TGTGCCAGCAGCTTAGGCCGGCGGCAGATCTTCTCTGGAAACACCATATATTTT.

The rearrangement uses TRBV10-3 and TRBJ2-2; D is unclear. Germline V gene sequence: CDR1 ENHRY, CDR2 SYGVKD. The CDR3 contains 15 residues. With 3 bases removed from V and 4 bases from J, the gap between germline ends came to 12 bases. The CDR3, as DNA: TGTGCCATCAGTGAAGCTTCCGGCGGCACCGGGGAGCTGTTTTTT. This gives the protein CAISEASGGTGELFF.

The chain carries TRBV5-1 and TRBJ2-7, with TRBD1 matching over 10 bases. V was pared by 3 bases and J by 3 bases, with 6 bases of the junction left unmatched. This CDR3 has 15 amino acids. Germline assignment: CDR1 SGHRS and CDR2 YFSETQ. In DNA, the CDR3 is TGCGCCAGCAGCTCCCCCGGGACAGGGGACTACGAGCAGTACTTC. It encodes CASSSPGTGDYEQYF.

This chain links TRBV11-2 with TRBJ1-1, with no clear D. This CDR3 comprises 16 residues. V was clipped by 2 bases and J by 3 bases, with 16 bases between them. Germline CDR1 is SGHAT and CDR2 is FQNNGV. CDR3 in amino acids: CASSLTGANRYTEAFF. CDR3 in DNA: TGTGCCAGCAGCTTAACTGGCGCGAACAGATACACTGAAGCTTTCTTT.

The genes are TRBV13 and TRBJ2-7, with 9 bases lining up with TRBD1. The CDR3 runs to 14 residues. Germline lookup yields CDR1 PRHDT and CDR2 FYEKMQ (reference sequence). V shed 7 bases and J 3 bases; nucleotides not matched to a gene: 7. CDR3 sequence reads: CASTYRDRVYEQYF. In nucleotides, the CDR3 is TGTGCCAGCACCTACCGGGACAGGGTCTACGAGCAGTACTTC.

The chain has TRBV3-1 (or the pseudogene TRBV3-2) and TRBJ2-7; D may be TRBD2 (6 bases). V gave up 0 bases and J gave up 6 bases, with 12 bases separating them. This CDR3 is built from 14 residues. Per germline, CDR1 LGHDT and CDR2 YNNKEL (reference sequence). CDR3 sequence (DNA): TGTGCCAGCAGCCAAGAATACCGGGACTCCGAGCAGTACTTC. Amino acids: CASSQEYRDSEQYF.

This chain connects TRBV28 to TRBJ1-6; 9 bases fit TRBD1. Germline V gives CDR1 MDHEN, CDR2 SYDVKM. The V segment lost 3 bases and the J segment 13 bases; nucleotides outside the gene matches: 10. This CDR3 has 15 amino acids. Here the CDR3 reads CASSLVGQGIRPLHF. The CDR3 DNA reads TGTGCCAGCAGTTTGGTCGGACAGGGGATTCGGCCCCTCCACTTT. The variable domain in full, completed from reference TRBV28 and TRBJ1-6, reads DVKVTQSSRYLVKRTGEKVFLECVQDMDHENMFWYRQDPGLGLRLIYFSYDVKMKEKGDIPEGYSVSREKKERFSLILESASTNQTSMYLCASSLVGQGIRPLHFGNGTRLTVT.